This T cell receptor (beta chain) was recorded in a study of cytomegalovirus exposure and HLA in healthy donors. V dropped 1 base and J dropped 2 bases, with 11 bases sitting between them. This CDR3 is 15 amino acids long. Germline loops: CDR1 SGHAT, CDR2 FQNNGV. The study ran its PCR with 60 Vbeta and 13 Jbeta primers. Data came from immunoSEQ multiplex PCR; TCRdb stores just in-frame clones and leaves some out. The sample carries fewer than 200,000 clones, roughly 84% recorded once. The specimen was PBMCs. This clonotype originated in a male donor in good health and CMV-seronegative. The chain couples TRBV11-2 to TRBJ2-5, with D possibly being TRBD1 (6 bases). CDR3 coding DNA: TGTGCCAGCAGCTTAGGCCAGAGGGGGCAAGAGACCCAGTACTTC. Translated, it gives CASSLGQRGQETQYF.